These 30 T cell receptor beta chains share one sample of origin, sequenced in a study of identifying expanded T cells in peripheral blood. Clones were read by immunoSEQ multiplex PCR, and TCRdb kept only the in-frame ones, dropping some. This sample has about 91,000 clones; roughly 90% occur once, and the top ten carry around 3.8%. Material: blood. These receptors all come from a person between 18 and 75 years old in good health.

This chain connects TRBV5-6 to TRBJ1-3, with a tentative D call TRBD1 (5 bases). The CDR3 is 17 amino acids. The germline V gene has CDR1 SGHDT and CDR2 YYEEEE. V was cut by 2 bases and J by 2 bases, with 17 bases left in between. CDR3 nucleotides: TGTGCCAGCAGCTTCCTGACGAGGGGCAGCACTGGAAACACCATATATTTT. This encodes CASSFLTRGSTGNTIYF.

The sample holds one count of this clone. The rearrangement uses TRBV6-5 and TRBJ1-1; the D is unclear. In germline, CDR1 is MNHEY, CDR2 SVGAGI. The V end was cut by 6 bases, the J end by 2 bases, with 13 bases between. This CDR3 is 14 amino acids long. CDR3: CASRALGGNTEAFF. The DNA for the CDR3 is TGTGCCAGCAGAGCACTAGGAGGTAACACTGAAGCTTTCTTT.

This sequence joins TRBV2 and TRBJ2-1; D remains unclear. Germline-derived CDR1 and CDR2 are SNHLY and FYNNEI. V was trimmed by 3 bases and J by 0 bases, leaving 6 bases between them. The CDR3 runs to 14 residues. The CDR3 region is CASSEAVSYNEQFF. The CDR3 nucleotides are TGTGCCAGCAGTGAGGCTGTCTCCTACAATGAGCAGTTCTTC.

The rearrangement joins TRBV19 to TRBJ1-6, with TRBD1 identical over 9 bases. The CDR3 totals 17 residues. V dropped 1 base and J dropped 6; count of bases not matched to a gene: 7. The germline V gene encodes CDR1 LNHDA and CDR2 SQIVND (reference sequence). The CDR3 nucleotides read TGTGCCAGTAGTATAGGCGGGACAGGGACGCTTAATTCACCCCTCCACTTT. Encoded protein: CASSIGGTGTLNSPLHF. Complete variable domain (other parts from reference TRBV19 and TRBJ1-6): DGGITQSPKYLFRKEGQNVTLSCEQNLNHDAMYWYRQDPGQGLRLIYYSQIVNDFQKGDIAEGYSVSREKKESFPLTVTSAQKNPTAFYLCASSIGGTGTLNSPLHFGNGTRLTVT.

The V and J genes are TRBV19 and TRBJ1-5; no definite D call. Trimming cost V 7 bases and J 0 bases, with 10 bases left between them. The CDR3 has 14 amino acids. Germline V gene lookup returns CDR1 LNHDA and CDR2 SQIVND (reference sequence). CDR3 in DNA: TGTGCCAGTACCCGGACGGGTAGCAATCAGCCCCAGCATTTT. Translating gives CASTRTGSNQPQHF.

This rearrangement joins TRBV7-3 to TRBJ2-2, with D possibly being TRBD2 (6 bases). The V gene's germline CDR1 is SGHTA and CDR2 FQGTGA. CDR3 length equals 16 residues. V gave up 2 bases and J gave up 3 bases, with 13 bases separating them. In nucleotides, the CDR3 is TGTGCCAGCAGCTTATTGAACGGAGGGGACACCGGGGAGCTGTTTTTT. Translation gives CASSLLNGGDTGELFF.

V gene TRBV2 combines with J gene TRBJ1-5, with a possible D match to TRBD1 (6 bases). Trimming removed 6 bases at V and 7 bases at J, with 13 bases between. Germline V gene lookup returns CDR1 SNHLY and CDR2 FYNNEI. The CDR3 sequence is 13 residues long. The CDR3 DNA reads as TGTGCCAGCAGGACAACAGGGTTGCAGCCCCAGCATTTT. Translating gives CASRTTGLQPQHF.

V usage is TRBV29-1 and J usage is TRBJ2-7, with TRBD1 identical over 9 bases. CDR1 and CDR2 from the germline V gene are SQVTM and ANQGSEA. V was pared by 7 bases and J by 4 bases, with 5 bases of the junction left unmatched. There are 12 residues in the CDR3. The CDR3 DNA follows: TGCAGCGGTGGGACAGGGAGGTACGAGCAGTACTTC. This sequence encodes CSGGTGRYEQYF.

Note on this clone: Other DNA sequences within the sample encode an identical CDR3. This chain uses TRBV5-4 with TRBJ2-5, with a weak D call TRBD2 (5 bases). Germline CDR1 SGHNT, CDR2 YYREEE (reference sequence). Between the trimmed V and J ends, which lost 0 bases and 4 bases, there was a span of 7 bases. The CDR3 is 13 amino acids. The CDR3 reads CASSLEGRETQYF. The CDR3 region has the DNA TGTGCCAGCAGCTTGGAAGGGAGAGAGACCCAGTACTTC. Full variable domain (rest looked up from reference TRBV5-4 and TRBJ2-5): ETGVTQSPTHLIKTRGQQVTLRCSSQSGHNTVSWYQQALGQGPQFIFQYYREEENGRGNFPPRFSGLQFPNYSSELNVNALELDDSALYLCASSLEGRETQYFGPGTRLLVL.

This chain uses TRBV6-5 with TRBJ1-2, with a possible D match to TRBD1 (6 bases). The CDR3 has 13 residues. CDR1 is MNHEY, CDR2 SVGAGI, per germline. Trimming cost V 6 bases and J 8 bases, with 16 bases left between them. CDR3 bases: TGTGCCAGCAGATTACAGGGAGTCGGCGGCTACACCTTC. Amino acids: CASRLQGVGGYTF.

This clone was seen a handful of times. The rearrangement uses TRBV29-1 and TRBJ2-3; D is unclear. V was cut by 4 bases and J by 7 bases, with 12 bases left in between. The CDR3 has 12 residues. The germline V gene has CDR1 SQVTM and CDR2 ANQGSEA. The CDR3 DNA is TGCAGCGTTGCCACGGCGTTGAATACGCAGTATTTT. It specifies CSVATALNTQYF.

This chain joins TRBV14 and TRBJ1-4; D is unresolved. The ends were cut back, 2 bases at V and 2 bases at J, with 12 bases in the middle. Per germline, CDR1 SGHDN and CDR2 FVKESK. CDR3 length: 16 amino acids. The CDR3 coding sequence is TGTGCCAGCAGCCAAAGGGTCCGATACACTAATGAAAAACTGTTTTTT. Its translation: CASSQRVRYTNEKLFF.

The chain joins TRBV9 to TRBJ1-3, with TRBD1 as a possible D gene (6 bases). The CDR3 is 15 amino acids. The V and J ends lost 4 bases and 2 bases respectively, with 13 bases between them. The V gene's germline CDR1 is SGDLS and CDR2 YYNGEE. This CDR3 is CASSLNRVTGNTIYF. Here the CDR3 DNA reads TGTGCCAGCAGCTTAAACAGGGTTACTGGAAACACCATATATTTT.

The rearrangement joins TRBV15 to TRBJ2-2; D tentatively reads TRBD1 or TRBD2 (5 bases each). This CDR3 region has 15 residues. With 6 bases removed from V and 3 bases from J, the gap between germline ends came to 14 bases. CDR1 is LNHNV and CDR2 is YYDKDF in the germline V gene (reference sequence). The CDR3 loop is CATSHEGTHTGELFF. The CDR3 region has the DNA TGTGCCACCAGTCACGAAGGGACGCACACCGGGGAGCTGTTTTTT.

The V and J genes are TRBV2 and TRBJ2-2; 8 bases are shared with TRBD1. The V gene's germline CDR1 is SNHLY and CDR2 FYNNEI. V gave up 3 bases and J gave up 4 bases; unmatched junction bases: 1. The CDR3 runs 14 residues. CDR3 in amino acids: CASSDTGGTGELFF. The DNA for the CDR3 is TGTGCCAGCAGTGATACAGGGGGCACCGGGGAGCTGTTTTTT.

The CDR3 bases are TGTGCCAGCAGCTTGGACAGGCACCGTCAGCAGTACTTC. Protein sequence: CASSLDRHRQQYF. The chain is built from TRBV5-6 and TRBJ2-7; TRBD1 is a possible D gene (5 bases). The germline V gene has CDR1 SGHDT and CDR2 YYEEEE. V was trimmed by 0 bases and J by 8 bases, leaving 12 bases between them. The CDR3 spans 13 residues.

The chain has TRBV2 and TRBJ1-5, with 9 bases aligning to TRBD1. This CDR3 has 14 amino acids. The V gene's germline CDR1 is SNHLY and CDR2 FYNNEI. The trim removed 5 bases at V and 4 bases at J, leaving 3 bases unmatched. The CDR3 loop reads CASSPGQGNQPQHF. The CDR3 nucleotides read TGTGCCAGCAGTCCGGGACAGGGTAATCAGCCCCAGCATTTT.

This rearrangement joins TRBV19 to TRBJ2-7, with 8 bases that match TRBD1. The germline gives CDR1 LNHDA, CDR2 SQIVND (reference sequence). The CDR3 is made up of 15 amino acids. Losses at the gene ends were 5 bases for V and 0 bases for J; bases not matched to a gene: 6. Written as DNA, the CDR3 is TGTGCCAGTAGTCAGGGGGCAGTAAGCTCCTACGAGCAGTACTTC. Protein product: CASSQGAVSSYEQYF.

The chain couples TRBV6-5 to TRBJ2-7; 7 nucleotides match TRBD2. The CDR3 runs to 15 residues. Trimming took 5 bases from V and 1 from J; bases not matched to a gene: 8. CDR1 MNHEY and CDR2 SVGAGI come from the germline V gene. The CDR3 loop is CASSQRTSSSYEQYF. CDR3 DNA: TGTGCCAGCAGTCAAAGGACTAGTTCGTCCTACGAGCAGTACTTC.

This clone was seen once. The V call is TRBV6-5, the J call TRBJ2-5, with 8 positions matching TRBD1. Germline V gives CDR1 MNHEY, CDR2 SVGAGI. The V and J ends lost 7 bases and 2 bases, in that order; junction bases with no gene match: 9. This CDR3 spans 15 amino acids. CDR3 in amino acids: CASNSGGAWQETQYF. CDR3 bases: TGTGCCAGCAACTCAGGGGGCGCGTGGCAAGAGACCCAGTACTTC.

The chain employs TRBV30 and TRBJ2-2; 11 bases agree with TRBD2. The CDR3 length is 16 residues. The germline V gene encodes CDR1 GTSNPN and CDR2 SVGIG (reference sequence). The trim removed 0 bases at V and 5 bases at J, leaving 5 bases unmatched. The CDR3 coding sequence is TGTGCCTGGAGTGTACCCGGGACTAGCGGAACCGGGGAGCTGTTTTTT. Translation gives CAWSVPGTSGTGELFF.

The CDR3 loop is CASSLDPGDYEQYF. Written as DNA, the CDR3 is TGTGCCAGCAGCTTAGATCCAGGAGACTACGAGCAGTACTTC. The rearrangement joins TRBV11-2 to TRBJ2-7; D remains ambiguous. In germline, CDR1 is SGHAT, CDR2 FQNNGV. The germline V and J ends were trimmed by 0 bases and 3 bases, with 9 bases remaining between them. The CDR3 is 14 residues long. Together with reference TRBV11-2 and TRBJ2-7, the CDR3 gives the full variable domain: EAGVAQSPRYKIIEKRQSVAFWCNPISGHATLYWYQQILGQGPKLLIQFQNNGVVDDSQLPKDRFSAERLKGVDSTLKIQPAKLEDSAVYLCASSLDPGDYEQYFGPGTRLTVT.

This chain connects TRBV19 to TRBJ1-1; the D is unclear. There are 10 residues in the CDR3. Looked up from germline, CDR1 is LNHDA and CDR2 is SQIVND (reference sequence). Trimming shortened V by 7 bases and J by 3 bases, and 3 bases separated the two germline ends. The CDR3 sequence is CASKDTEAFF. The CDR3 nucleotides read TGTGCCAGTAAGGACACTGAAGCTTTCTTT.

The rearrangement uses TRBV5-1 and TRBJ2-5; D ambiguous. CDR3 length: 13 residues. The germline gives CDR1 SGHRS, CDR2 YFSETQ. V lost 4 bases and J 3 bases, leaving 10 bases between the germline ends. CDR3 amino acids: CASSRDSEETQYF. The CDR3 nucleotides read TGCGCCAGCAGCCGCGACTCCGAAGAGACCCAGTACTTC.

The chain has TRBV28 and TRBJ1-2; D gene ambiguous. Trimming took off 3 bases at V and 4 bases at J, with 15 bases between the two ends. In germline, CDR1 is MDHEN, CDR2 SYDVKM. The CDR3 covers 15 residues. As DNA, the CDR3 is TGTGCCAGCAGTTTGACCCCCGGAGGGCGCTATGGCTACACCTTC. Protein: CASSLTPGGRYGYTF.

This clone was seen a few times. V usage is TRBV6-6 and J usage is TRBJ1-1; D might be TRBD1 (6 bases). V was shortened by 8 bases and J by 2 bases, with 12 bases between the two germline ends. The CDR3 contains 13 residues. Germline CDR1 and CDR2: MNHNY and SVGAGI (reference sequence). The CDR3 DNA is TGTGCCAGCGAGGGGGATGGAAACACTGAAGCTTTCTTT. Protein: CASEGDGNTEAFF.

The chain combines TRBV30 with TRBJ2-1, with D perhaps matching TRBD2 (5 bases). Trimming took 2 bases from V and 0 from J, leaving 8 bases between them. CDR3 length: 14 residues. Germline loops: CDR1 GTSNPN, CDR2 SVGIG (reference sequence). CDR3 in DNA: TGTGCCTGGAGTTTTGGGAGCTCCTACAATGAGCAGTTCTTC. This encodes CAWSFGSSYNEQFF.

V is TRBV6-1 and J is TRBJ1-1, with D uncertain. V lost 1 base to trimming and J lost 0 bases, with 3 bases between them. This CDR3 spans 13 amino acids. Germline V gene sequence: CDR1 MNHNS, CDR2 SASEGT. CDR3: CASSEVMNTEAFF. Here the CDR3 DNA reads TGTGCCAGCAGTGAAGTAATGAACACTGAAGCTTTCTTT.

The chain links TRBV5-5 to TRBJ1-1; 7 nucleotides align to TRBD1. Trimming at V came to 4 bases and at J to 7 bases, leaving 7 bases not matched to a gene. The CDR3 is made up of 13 amino acids. From germline, CDR1 is SGHKS and CDR2 YYEKEE (reference sequence). The CDR3 sequence is CASSIGTAFEAFF. The CDR3 DNA reads as TGTGCCAGCAGCATCGGGACAGCCTTTGAAGCTTTCTTT.

The rearrangement links TRBV6-1 to TRBJ2-6; D is ambiguous. The CDR3 is 14 amino acids. V was trimmed by 5 bases and J by 4 bases, leaving 9 bases between them. The germline CDR1 and CDR2 sequences are MNHNS and SASEGT. CDR3: CASSRAPGANVLTF. Here the CDR3 DNA reads TGTGCCAGCAGTAGGGCGCCCGGGGCCAACGTCCTGACTTTC.